This T cell receptor (beta chain) was documented in a study of shared clonotypes between healthy human individuals. The CDR3 spans 13 residues. CDR1 and CDR2 from the germline V gene are MGHRA and YSYEKL. V lost 0 bases and J lost 7, with 9 bases in between. Study results and caveats: Tissues were not sampled, only blood, and their repertoires likely differ.

It was at deep level that the assay was run. Across several immunoSEQ plates, the genomic DNA of each subset was split evenly. When replicate PCRs were run on unsorted PBMC, they used around 290 ng DNA, tens of thousands of T cell genomes. Method: immunoSEQ multiplex PCR; TCRdb's copy keeps in-frame clones and lacks some. The table lists about 520,000 clones, over 70% of them singletons. About this clone itself: Its antigen remains unknown.

This chain links TRBV4-1 with TRBJ1-2; D is ambiguous. The TCR originated in a middle-aged woman in good health. Some clones in this sample may be carry-over from other donors' samples. Sequencing was performed on PBMCs. CDR3 protein: CASSQEPMGGYTF. In DNA form, the CDR3 reads TGCGCCAGCAGCCAAGAACCGATGGGTGGCTACACCTTC.